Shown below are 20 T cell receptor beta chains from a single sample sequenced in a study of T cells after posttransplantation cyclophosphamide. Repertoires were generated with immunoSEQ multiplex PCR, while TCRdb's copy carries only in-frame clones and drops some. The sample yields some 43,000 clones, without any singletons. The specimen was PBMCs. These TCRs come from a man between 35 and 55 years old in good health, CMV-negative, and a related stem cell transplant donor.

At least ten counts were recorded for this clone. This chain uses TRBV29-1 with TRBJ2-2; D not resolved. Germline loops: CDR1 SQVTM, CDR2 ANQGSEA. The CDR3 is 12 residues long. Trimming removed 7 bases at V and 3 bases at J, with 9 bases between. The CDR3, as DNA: TGCAGCGCTATCAAGTACACCGGGGAGCTGTTTTTT. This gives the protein CSAIKYTGELFF.

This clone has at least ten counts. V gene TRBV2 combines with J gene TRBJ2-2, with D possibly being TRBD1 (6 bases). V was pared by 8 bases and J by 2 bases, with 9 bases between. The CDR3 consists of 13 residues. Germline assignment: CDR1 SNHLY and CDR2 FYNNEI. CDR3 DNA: TGTGCCAGCCGGGACACTAACACCGGGGAGCTGTTTTTT. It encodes CASRDTNTGELFF.

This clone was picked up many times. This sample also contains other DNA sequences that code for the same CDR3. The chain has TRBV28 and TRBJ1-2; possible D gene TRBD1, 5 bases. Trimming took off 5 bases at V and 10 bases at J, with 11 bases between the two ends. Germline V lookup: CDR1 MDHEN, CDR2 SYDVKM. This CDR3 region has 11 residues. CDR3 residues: CASSGATSYTF. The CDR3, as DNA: TGTGCCAGCAGTGGGGCAACATCCTACACCTTC.

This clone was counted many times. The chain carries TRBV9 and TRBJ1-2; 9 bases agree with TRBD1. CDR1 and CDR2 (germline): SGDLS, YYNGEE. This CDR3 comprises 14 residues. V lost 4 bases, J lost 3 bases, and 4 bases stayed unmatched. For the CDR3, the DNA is TGTGCCAGCAGCCTAGGGGACAGGGACTATGGCTACACCTTC. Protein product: CASSLGDRDYGYTF.

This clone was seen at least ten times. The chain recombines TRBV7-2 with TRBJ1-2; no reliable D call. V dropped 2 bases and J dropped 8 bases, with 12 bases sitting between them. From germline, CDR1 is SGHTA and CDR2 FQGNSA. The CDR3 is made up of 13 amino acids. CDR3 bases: TGTGCCAGCAGCTTAACGAGGGAAGCGGGCTACACCTTC. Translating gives CASSLTREAGYTF.

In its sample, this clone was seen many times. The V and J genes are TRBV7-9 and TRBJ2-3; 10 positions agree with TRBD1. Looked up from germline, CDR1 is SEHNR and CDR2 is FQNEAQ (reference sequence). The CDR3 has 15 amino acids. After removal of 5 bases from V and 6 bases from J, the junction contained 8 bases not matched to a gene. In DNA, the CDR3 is TGTGCCAGCAGCCCAGGACAGGGGGTGTCGGATACGCAGTATTTT. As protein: CASSPGQGVSDTQYF.

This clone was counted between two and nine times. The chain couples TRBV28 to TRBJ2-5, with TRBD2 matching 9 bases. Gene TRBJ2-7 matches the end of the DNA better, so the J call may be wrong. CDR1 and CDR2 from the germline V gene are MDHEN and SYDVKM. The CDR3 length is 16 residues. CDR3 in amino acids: CASTKGLAKSSYEQYF. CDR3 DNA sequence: TGTGCCAGCACAAAAGGACTAGCGAAGAGCTCCTACGAGCAGTACTTC.

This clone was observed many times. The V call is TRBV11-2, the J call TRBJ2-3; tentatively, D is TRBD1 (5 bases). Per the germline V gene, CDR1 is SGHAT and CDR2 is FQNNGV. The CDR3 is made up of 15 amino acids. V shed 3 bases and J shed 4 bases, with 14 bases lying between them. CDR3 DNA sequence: TGTGCCAGCAGCTTTCCCAGGGAATCTGCAGATACGCAGTATTTT. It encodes CASSFPRESADTQYF.

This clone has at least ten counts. CDR3 in DNA: TGTGCCAGCAGTTTATTCGCGGGAGTGGTGAATGAGCAGTTCTTC. It encodes CASSLFAGVVNEQFF. This chain links TRBV27 with TRBJ2-1, with 7 bases matching TRBD2. CDR1 is MNHEY and CDR2 is SMNVEV in the germline V gene (reference sequence). V was clipped by 1 base and J by 7 bases; unmatched bases: 7. The CDR3 is 15 amino acids.

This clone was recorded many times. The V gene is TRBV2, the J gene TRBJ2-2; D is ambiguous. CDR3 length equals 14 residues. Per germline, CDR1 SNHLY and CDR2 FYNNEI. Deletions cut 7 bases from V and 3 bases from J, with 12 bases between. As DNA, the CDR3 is TGTGCCAGCACCGAACGTGACTACACCGGGGAGCTGTTTTTT. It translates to CASTERDYTGELFF.

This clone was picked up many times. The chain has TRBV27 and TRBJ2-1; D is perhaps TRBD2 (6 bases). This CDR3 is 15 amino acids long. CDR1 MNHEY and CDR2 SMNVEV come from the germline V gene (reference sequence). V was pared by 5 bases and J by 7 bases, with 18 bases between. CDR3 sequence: CASSPPLPLANEQFF. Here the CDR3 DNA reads TGTGCCAGCAGTCCCCCACTACCCCTAGCGAATGAGCAGTTCTTC.

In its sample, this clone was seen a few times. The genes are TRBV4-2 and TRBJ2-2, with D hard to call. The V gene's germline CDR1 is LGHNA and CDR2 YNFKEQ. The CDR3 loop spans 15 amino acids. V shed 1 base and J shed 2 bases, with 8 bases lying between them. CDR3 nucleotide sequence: TGTGCCAGCAGCCAAGTTAGAGCTAACACCGGGGAGCTGTTTTTT. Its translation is CASSQVRANTGELFF.

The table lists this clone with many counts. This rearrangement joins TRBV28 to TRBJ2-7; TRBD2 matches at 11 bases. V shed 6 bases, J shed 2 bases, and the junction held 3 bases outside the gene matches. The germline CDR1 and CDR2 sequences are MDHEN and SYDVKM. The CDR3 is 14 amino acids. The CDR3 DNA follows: TGTGCCAGCAGCGGGACTAGCGGAACCTACGAGCAGTACTTC. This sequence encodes CASSGTSGTYEQYF.

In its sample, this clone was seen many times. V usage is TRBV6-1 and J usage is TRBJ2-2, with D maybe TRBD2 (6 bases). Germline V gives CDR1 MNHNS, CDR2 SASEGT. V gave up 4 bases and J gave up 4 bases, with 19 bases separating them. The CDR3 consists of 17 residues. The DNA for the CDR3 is TGTGCCAGCAGTGGACCTAGGGGACTCGGGGGCACCGGGGAGCTGTTTTTT. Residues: CASSGPRGLGGTGELFF.

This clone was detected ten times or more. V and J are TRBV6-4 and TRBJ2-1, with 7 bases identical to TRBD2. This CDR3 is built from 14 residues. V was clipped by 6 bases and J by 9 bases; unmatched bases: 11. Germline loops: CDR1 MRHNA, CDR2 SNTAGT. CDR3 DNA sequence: TGTGCCAGCAGCGGACTAGGTGGACGGGGTGAGCAGTTCTTC. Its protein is CASSGLGGRGEQFF.

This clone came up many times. CDR3 amino acids: CASEGLAPNTGELFF. DNA for the CDR3: TGTGCCAGCGAGGGACTAGCTCCAAACACCGGGGAGCTGTTTTTT. The chain has TRBV9 and TRBJ2-2; 9 bases align to TRBD2. The length of the CDR3 is 15 residues. CDR1 is SGDLS, CDR2 YYNGEE, per germline. V was pared by 7 bases and J by 2 bases, with 6 bases of the junction left unmatched.

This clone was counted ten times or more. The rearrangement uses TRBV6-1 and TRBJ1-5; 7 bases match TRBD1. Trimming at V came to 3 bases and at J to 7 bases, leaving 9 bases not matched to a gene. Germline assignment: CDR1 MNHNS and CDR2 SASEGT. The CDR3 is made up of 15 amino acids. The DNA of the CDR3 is TGTGCCAGCAGTGAGGTAGGGGGCCGCGGGCAGCCCCAGCATTTT. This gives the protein CASSEVGGRGQPQHF.

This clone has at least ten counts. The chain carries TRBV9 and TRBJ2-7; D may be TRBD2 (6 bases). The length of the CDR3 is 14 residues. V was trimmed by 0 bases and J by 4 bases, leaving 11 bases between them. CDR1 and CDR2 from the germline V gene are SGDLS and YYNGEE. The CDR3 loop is CASSVGLGPYEQYF. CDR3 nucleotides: TGTGCCAGCAGCGTAGGACTAGGACCATACGAGCAGTACTTC.

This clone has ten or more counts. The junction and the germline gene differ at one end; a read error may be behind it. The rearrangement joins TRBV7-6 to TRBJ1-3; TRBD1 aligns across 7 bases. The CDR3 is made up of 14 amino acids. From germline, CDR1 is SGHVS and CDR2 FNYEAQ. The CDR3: CASRLDRAGNTIYF. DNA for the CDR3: TGTGCCAGCAGATTAGACAGGGCTGGAAACACCATATATTTT.

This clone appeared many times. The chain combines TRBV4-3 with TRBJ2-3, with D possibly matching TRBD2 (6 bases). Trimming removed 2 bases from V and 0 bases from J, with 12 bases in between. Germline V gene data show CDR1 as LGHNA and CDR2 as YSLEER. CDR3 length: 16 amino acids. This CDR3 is CASSQKTSGSTDTQYF. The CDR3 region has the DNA TGCGCCAGCAGCCAAAAAACCAGCGGGAGCACAGATACGCAGTATTTT.